A selection of T cell receptor beta chains follows, all from one sample in a study of blood T cell repertoires in COVID-19. Here immunoSEQ multiplex PCR was the method, and the copy in TCRdb shows in-frame clones only, minus some. The sample lists 240,000 or so clones, roughly 80% occurring once. The sample comprised peripheral blood. All receptors come from a woman of 80 years or more with COVID-19, enrolled during active disease. The CDR3 runs from the conserved cysteine through the conserved F or W. D genes are given only for firm matches. The listing skips clone size in some rows; elsewhere it reads once, few, many or a size class.

J,D,length,V,size,DNA,CDR3
TRBJ2-7,TRBD1,14,TRBV7-9,once,TGTGCCAGCAGCGACAGGGGGCCCTTGCGGGAGCAGTACTTC,CASSDRGPLREQYF
TRBJ1-4,-,14,TRBV9,once,TGTGCCAGCAGCGTTGGGACTTTGGGGGAAAAACTGTTTTTT,CASSVGTLGEKLFF
TRBJ2-3,-,12,TRBV5-1,-,TGCGCCAGCAACCAGAGCACAGATACGCAGTATTTT,CASNQSTDTQYF
TRBJ1-4,-,16,TRBV18,-,TGTGCCAGCTCGCCCTTTGCTCCGGGGGCTAATGAAAAACTGTTTTTT,CASSPFAPGANEKLFF
TRBJ2-5,-,14,TRBV6-2/TRBV6-3,-,TGTGCCAGCAGTTACGGCAATAGAGGGGAGACCCAGTACTTC,CASSYGNRGETQYF
TRBJ2-7,TRBD1,15,TRBV6-5,few,TGTGCCAGCAGTTACAGGGGGCTGGCCGCCTACGAGCAGTACTTC,CASSYRGLAAYEQYF
TRBJ1-3,-,17,TRBV28,few,TGTGCCAGCAGCCAGGCGGGGGCGTTCTACTCTGGAAACACCATATATTTT,CASSQAGAFYSGNTIYF
TRBJ2-3,TRBD2,19,TRBV4-1,-,TGCGCCAGCAGCTCCCCCCCCCTTCTGGCGGGACTAGATACAGATACGCAGTATTTT,CASSSPPLLAGLDTDTQYF
TRBJ2-1,-,14,TRBV27,-,TGTGCCAGCTCCGACTTCACCTCCTACAATGAGCAGTTCTTC,CASSDFTSYNEQFF
TRBJ2-7,-,18,TRBV18,-,TGTGCCAGCTCTCAACGGTACGCCCAGGTCGACACGACCTACGAGCAGTACTTC,CASSQRYAQVDTTYEQYF
TRBJ1-1,-,15,TRBV10-3,few,TGTGCCATCAGTAATGGGCCGACAGGATACACTGAAGCTTTCTTT,CAISNGPTGYTEAFF
TRBJ2-7,TRBD1,12,TRBV30,-,TGTGCCTGGAGGACAGGGGTCGGCGAGCAGTACTTC,CAWRTGVGEQYF
TRBJ2-1,TRBD2,16,TRBV9,-,TGTGCCAGCAGCGCCGCTCTCGGCGGGGGGGCCAATGAGCAGTTCTTC,CASSAALGGGANEQFF
TRBJ1-1,-,14,TRBV2,-,TGTGCCAGCAGTGTGGGGAGGGGGAACACTGAAGCTTTCTTT,CASSVGRGNTEAFF
TRBJ1-2,-,13,TRBV29-1,-,TGCAGCGTTGCACGCGGCCCTCCCTATGGCTACACCTTC,CSVARGPPYGYTF
TRBJ1-1,-,14,TRBV5-1,-,TGCGCCAGCAGCTTGGAATGGGGAGGTACTGAAGCTTTCTTT,CASSLEWGGTEAFF
TRBJ2-1,TRBD1,17,TRBV5-1,-,TGCGCCAGCAGCAGGGACAGGGGGTTCAGCTCCTACAATGAGCAGTTCTTC,CASSRDRGFSSYNEQFF
TRBJ2-2,-,14,TRBV30,-,TGTGCCTGCGGAGGGACAGTGAACACCGGGGAGCTGTTTTTT,CACGGTVNTGELFF
TRBJ2-2,-,13,TRBV12-3/TRBV12-4,-,TGTGCCAGCAGCGACAGCCGTACCGGGGAGCTGTTTTTT,CASSDSRTGELFF
TRBJ1-5,-,15,TRBV7-2,-,TGTGCCAGCAGCCTTGGGCGGGCTGTTAATCAGCCCCAGCATTTT,CASSLGRAVNQPQHF
TRBJ2-3,TRBD2,17,TRBV7-2,-,TGTGCCAGCAGCCCTACGGCCCCAGCGGGAGGGTCAGATACGCAGTATTTT,CASSPTAPAGGSDTQYF
TRBJ1-5,-,16,TRBV28,-,TGTGCCAGCAGGGCGGGGAAATCAGGTTTCGATCAGCCCCAGCATTTT,CASRAGKSGFDQPQHF
TRBJ1-1,TRBD1,14,TRBV3-1/TRBV3-2,-,TGTGCCAGCAGCCCCAAGGGGGCGCGCACTGAAGCTTTCTTT,CASSPKGARTEAFF
TRBJ2-2,-,18,TRBV6-4,many,TGTGCCAGCAGTGACTCGACTCATTCAGGGGTCAACACCGGGGAGCTGTTTTTT,CASSDSTHSGVNTGELFF
TRBJ2-3,-,15,TRBV5-1,-,TGCGCCAGCAGCTTGGCCATTCCCCCCACAGATACGCAGTATTTT,CASSLAIPPTDTQYF
TRBJ1-3,-,13,TRBV10-3,once,TGTGCCGCTCGGGCAGACTACAGAAACACCATATATTTT,CAARADYRNTIYF
TRBJ2-3,-,15,TRBV18,-,TGTGCCAGCTCACCCCCGGGACAATCCACAGATACGCAGTATTTT,CASSPPGQSTDTQYF
TRBJ1-1,-,11,TRBV6-1,-,TGTGCCAGCAGTGAGGCGGCACCAGCTTTCTTT,CASSEAAPAFF
TRBJ2-3,TRBD1,13,TRBV6-5,-,TGTGCCAGCCGACAGGGGACCACAGATACGCAGTATTTT,CASRQGTTDTQYF
TRBJ1-3,-,14,TRBV7-9,-,TGTGCCAGCAGCTTAGCGAGCGGGACAAACACCATATATTTT,CASSLASGTNTIYF
TRBJ1-1,TRBD1,13,TRBV29-1,-,TGCAGCTTCACCGGGACAGGGGTCACTGAAGCTTTCTTT,CSFTGTGVTEAFF
TRBJ2-7,-,14,TRBV9,-,TGTGCCAGCAGCGTAGACGGGGGCTCCTACGAGCAGTACTTC,CASSVDGGSYEQYF
TRBJ2-3,-,15,TRBV30,-,TGTGCCTGGAGTGCGGGGTTTACTTCCACAGATACGCAGTATTTT,CAWSAGFTSTDTQYF
TRBJ2-7,TRBD1,15,TRBV6-5,-,TGTGCCAGCAGTTTGGGACAGGGGGGGACGAGCGGGCAGTACTTC,CASSLGQGGTSGQYF
TRBJ2-2,-,20,TRBV24-1,-,TGTGCCACCAGTGATTTGGAATGGGGTGGTTTGGAGGCGAACACCGGGGAGCTGTTTTTT,CATSDLEWGGLEANTGELFF
TRBJ1-3,TRBD1,14,TRBV29-1,few,TGCAGCGCCCTTACAGGGGGCTCTGGAAACACCATATATTTT,CSALTGGSGNTIYF
TRBJ2-7,-,11,TRBV2,-,TGTGCCAGCACGGGCTCCTACGAGCAGTACTTC,CASTGSYEQYF
TRBJ1-1,-,12,TRBV2,once,TGTGCCACGAGGGGCAGCGGGGCTGGAGCTTTCTTT,CATRGSGAGAFF
TRBJ2-7,-,14,TRBV15,-,TGTGCCACCAGCAGAGGGGCCCCGAGCCTCGAGCAGTACTTC,CATSRGAPSLEQYF
TRBJ2-5,-,16,TRBV6-5,-,TGTGCCAGCAGTTACTGGGGGAGAGGGAGGCAAGAGACCCAGTACTTC,CASSYWGRGRQETQYF
TRBJ1-2,-,13,TRBV28,-,TGTGCCAGCAGACCCGGACAGAGCTATGGCTACACCTTC,CASRPGQSYGYTF
TRBJ2-5,TRBD1,13,TRBV12-5,-,TGTGCTAGTGGTCGGGACAGGGTGGGGACCCAGTACTTC,CASGRDRVGTQYF
TRBJ1-1,-,14,TRBV3-1/TRBV3-2,-,TGTGCCAGCAGCCAAGTCCTCCCGAACACTGAAGCTTTCTTT,CASSQVLPNTEAFF
TRBJ1-2,-,16,TRBV6-1,-,TGTGCCAGCAGTGGTTCGGGGGGGACCTTTAACTATGGCTACACCTTC,CASSGSGGTFNYGYTF
TRBJ2-1,TRBD2,15,TRBV30,-,TGTGCCTGGAGCCCCCAACTAGCGGGATCCTCTAGTCCGTTCTTC,CAWSPQLAGSSSPFF
TRBJ1-5,-,15,TRBV5-1,-,TGCGCCAGCAGCGCCACAGGGAATAGCAATCAGCCCCAGCATTTT,CASSATGNSNQPQHF
TRBJ1-2,-,13,TRBV5-6,-,TGTGCCAGCAGCGACCGGGGGGCTCATGGCTACACCTTC,CASSDRGAHGYTF
TRBJ2-1,TRBD2,17,TRBV7-2,-,TGTGCCAGCAGCTTCGGATCGACTAGCGGGAGGTACAATGAGCAGTTCTTC,CASSFGSTSGRYNEQFF
TRBJ2-3,TRBD1,12,TRBV19,-,TGTGCCAGTAGGGACAGGGTAGATACGCAGTATTTT,CASRDRVDTQYF
TRBJ1-5,-,13,TRBV12-3/TRBV12-4,-,TGTGCCAGCAGTTTCAGGGAGGGTCAGCCCCAGCATTTT,CASSFREGQPQHF
TRBJ1-2,-,16,TRBV5-1,-,TGCGCCAGCAGGGACCTGGACGGCCCCCTAGCCTATGGCTACACCTTC,CASRDLDGPLAYGYTF
TRBJ2-6,TRBD2,18,TRBV3-1/TRBV3-2,once,TGTGCCAGCAGCCGAGGACTAGCGGGGGTCTCTGGGGCCAACGTCCTGACTTTC,CASSRGLAGVSGANVLTF